The 17 T cell receptor beta chains given below trace back to one sample, sequenced in a study of radiation and T cells in renal cell carcinoma. Measured with immunoSEQ multiplex PCR; TCRdb has only the in-frame clones, and not every one. The sample holds about 83,000 clones, approximately 87% seen once. Time point: blood 4 weeks post-SBRT, at nephrectomy. The treatment was: 15 Gy SBRT to primary tumor, nephrectomy 4 weeks later. The specimen comprised blood, sampled from a patient whose treatment included radiotherapy and nephrectomy. Receptor source: a woman aged 55-70 years with renal cell carcinoma.

The chain employs TRBV9 and TRBJ1-5; TRBD1 is a possible D gene (5 bases). The CDR3 is 17 amino acids. Deletions cut 3 bases from V and 1 base from J, with 17 bases between. In germline, CDR1 is SGDLS, CDR2 YYNGEE. The CDR3 protein is CASSASGSNPSNQPQHF. The DNA of the CDR3 is TGTGCCAGCAGCGCCTCAGGGTCTAATCCGAGCAATCAGCCCCAGCATTTT.

This clone was seen a handful of times. The J gene is TRBJ2-5, the V gene TRBV6-1, with 7 bases aligning to TRBD1. The ends lost 3 bases at V and 4 bases at J; junction bases unmatched: 8. Germline values: CDR1 MNHNS, CDR2 SASEGT. This CDR3 is built from 15 residues. For the CDR3, the DNA is TGTGCCAGCAGTGAGGAAGGGGGCGCCCCAGAGACCCAGTACTTC. Translation: CASSEEGGAPETQYF.

CDR3 coding DNA: TGCGCCAGCAGAGAGGGGACAGGGAAGGGAAAGGGGTATTTT. It encodes CASREGTGKGKGYF. The V call is TRBV5-1, the J call TRBJ2-3; TRBD1 matches at 9 bases. Germline CDR1 reads SGHRS; CDR2 reads YFSETQ. The V segment lost 5 bases and the J segment 14 bases; nucleotides outside the gene matches: 15. The CDR3 is 14 residues long.

The chain joins TRBV30 to TRBJ2-7; 7 bases agree with TRBD1. This CDR3 is built from 13 residues. Trimming cost V 5 bases and J 7 bases; bases outside gene matches: 11. Germline V gene sequence: CDR1 GTSNPN, CDR2 SVGIG (reference sequence). The CDR3 region has the DNA TGTGCCTGGGGGGGACAGACCCTTGGGGAGCAGTACTTC. Residues: CAWGGQTLGEQYF.

CDR3 loop: CASSESPGQGVYEQYF. In DNA form, the CDR3 reads TGTGCCAGCAGTGAATCCCCGGGACAGGGGGTATACGAGCAGTACTTC. The chain links TRBV2 to TRBJ2-7; 11 bases map to TRBD1. This CDR3 comprises 16 residues. Germline V lookup: CDR1 SNHLY, CDR2 FYNNEI. After removal of 2 bases from V and 4 bases from J, the junction contained 7 bases not matched to a gene.

This clone was seen once. The rearrangement uses TRBV11-2 and TRBJ2-2; D ambiguous. The V end was cut by 1 base, the J end by 6 bases, with 6 bases between. CDR1 is SGHAT and CDR2 is FQNNGV in the germline V gene. The CDR3 covers 13 residues. The DNA of the CDR3 is TGTGCCAGCAGCTTAGTGGTCCCCGGGGAGCTGTTTTTT. The encoded protein is CASSLVVPGELFF. Using reference TRBV11-2 and TRBJ2-2 for the parts outside the CDR3, the full variable domain is EAGVAQSPRYKIIEKRQSVAFWCNPISGHATLYWYQQILGQGPKLLIQFQNNGVVDDSQLPKDRFSAERLKGVDSTLKIQPAKLEDSAVYLCASSLVVPGELFFGEGSRLTVL.

This clone was recorded once. The chain's CDR3 is CASSGRPETQYF. The CDR3 DNA is TGTGCCAGCAGCGGGAGGCCAGAGACCCAGTACTTC. The J gene is TRBJ2-5, the V gene TRBV7-9; maybe TRBD2 (6 bases). CDR1 and CDR2 from the germline V gene are SEHNR and FQNEAQ (reference sequence). The length of the CDR3 is 12 residues. V was shortened by 5 bases and J by 4 bases, with 8 bases between the two germline ends.

This chain links TRBV5-6 with TRBJ2-7; 7 bases fit TRBD2. Germline V lookup: CDR1 SGHDT, CDR2 YYEEEE. The J segment lost 6 bases and the V segment lost 4 bases, leaving 13 bases of the junction unmatched. The CDR3 runs to 15 residues. In DNA form, the CDR3 reads TGTGCCAGCAGCGCCGGACTAGAAAGTATGTCCGAGCAGTACTTC. It translates to CASSAGLESMSEQYF.

J is TRBJ2-7 and V is TRBV10-3; TRBD1 matches at 9 bases. CDR1 is ENHRY, CDR2 SYGVKD, per germline. V shed 2 bases, J shed 3 bases, and the junction held 5 bases outside the gene matches. This CDR3 has 15 residues. The CDR3 sequence is CAISENPGQGYEQYF. CDR3 nucleotides: TGTGCCATCAGTGAGAATCCGGGACAGGGCTACGAGCAGTACTTC.

This clone was seen a handful of times. The chain has TRBV9 and TRBJ2-2, with 8 bases fitting TRBD1. V shed 4 bases and J 4 bases; nucleotides not matched to a gene: 9. The CDR3 is made up of 16 amino acids. Germline assignment: CDR1 SGDLS and CDR2 YYNGEE. CDR3 sequence: CASSTWGTGLTGELFF. The CDR3 DNA is TGTGCCAGCAGCACCTGGGGGACAGGCCTCACCGGGGAGCTGTTTTTT.

J is TRBJ2-1 and V is TRBV7-2; the match to TRBD2 covers 9 bases. CDR1 is SGHTA and CDR2 is FQGNSA in the germline V gene. V lost 4 bases and J lost 6; bases outside the gene matches: 10. This CDR3 spans 16 amino acids. CDR3 amino acids: CASSSQAGGPSNEQFF. As DNA, the CDR3 is TGTGCCAGCAGCTCCCAAGCGGGAGGTCCCAGCAATGAGCAGTTCTTC.

J is TRBJ2-2 and V is TRBV19, with TRBD1 identical over 11 bases. Germline V gene lookup returns CDR1 LNHDA and CDR2 SQIVND (reference sequence). After removal of 3 bases from V and 5 bases from J, the junction contained 8 bases not matched to a gene. The CDR3 length is 17 residues. The CDR3 coding sequence is TGTGCCAGTAGTATTTCGGACAGGGGGCGCGGTACCGGGGAGCTGTTTTTT. This sequence encodes CASSISDRGRGTGELFF.

The table lists this clone with a count of one. The J gene is TRBJ1-1, the V gene TRBV27, with D possibly TRBD1 on 6 matching bases. Between the trimmed V and J ends, which lost 5 bases and 1 base, there was a span of 14 bases. Germline V gene data show CDR1 as MNHEY and CDR2 as SMNVEV (reference sequence). The CDR3 has 15 amino acids. CDR3 sequence reads: CASSPSTGPNTEAFF. The CDR3 DNA is TGTGCCAGCAGTCCCTCCACAGGGCCGAACACTGAAGCTTTCTTT.

J is TRBJ1-2 and V is TRBV5-4; D gene unclear. Per germline, CDR1 SGHNT and CDR2 YYREEE (reference sequence). CDR3 length: 13 amino acids. V lost 0 bases and J lost 2, with 5 bases in between. This CDR3 is CASSLDGNYGYTF. The CDR3 DNA follows: TGTGCCAGCAGCTTGGACGGAAACTATGGCTACACCTTC.

The chain employs TRBV28 and TRBJ2-7; D not resolved. Germline V gene sequence: CDR1 MDHEN, CDR2 SYDVKM. V was cut by 3 bases and J by 12 bases, with 15 bases left in between. The CDR3 spans 12 residues. CDR3 sequence: CASSFSDRTWYF. The CDR3 region has the DNA TGTGCCAGCAGTTTTTCGGACCGGACCTGGTACTTC.

Notes on this clone: Other DNA sequences in the sample encode the same CDR3. This chain uses TRBV9 with TRBJ2-7; no reliable D call. Per germline, CDR1 SGDLS and CDR2 YYNGEE. The CDR3 is 13 residues long. Trimming shortened V by 2 bases and J by 2 bases, and 8 bases separated the two germline ends. The CDR3 sequence: CASSVGLTYEQYF. DNA of the CDR3: TGTGCCAGCAGCGTGGGCTTGACCTACGAGCAGTACTTC.

In its sample, this clone was seen a few times. The chain carries TRBV6-5 and TRBJ2-4; 9 bases align to TRBD1. Germline V gene lookup returns CDR1 MNHEY and CDR2 SVGAGI. The ends lost 6 bases at V and 15 bases at J; junction bases unmatched: 9. The CDR3 covers 12 residues. CDR3 protein: CASRGQGSFAYF. CDR3 DNA: TGTGCCAGCAGAGGACAGGGGTCGTTTGCGTACTTC.